A single sample gave rise to the 4 T cell receptor beta chains below, sequenced in a study of shared T cell receptors in the human thymus (dated by TCRdb to about 2021). The protocol used for the library was the immunoSEQ multiplex PCR assay. The table was pulled from immuneACCESS by TCRdb, which kept in-frame rearrangements only. Such tables lose some clones; where checked, under half of the loss comes from unresolved V genes, and the rest has no known cause. This sample comprises 550,000 to 800,000 clones, 75% to 90% of them detected only once. The ten largest clones represent more than 0.008% of the sample. This sample was also put to use in a study of human thymus T cells.

Sequencing was done on a sample of thymocytes. These receptors all stem from a girl under three years old with a congenital heart defect. Donor details come from another sample of the same person, matched by shared clones.

This clone appeared a single time. The chain has TRBV5-1 and TRBJ1-5, with 10 positions matching TRBD1. The CDR3 runs 15 residues. V shed 3 bases, J shed 1 base, and the junction held 1 base outside the gene matches. The V gene's germline CDR1 is SGHRS and CDR2 YFSETQ. CDR3 loop: CASSWDRGSNQPQHF. The CDR3 nucleotides are TGCGCCAGCAGCTGGGACAGGGGAAGCAATCAGCCCCAGCATTTT. The variable domain in full, with the rest retrieved from reference TRBV5-1 and TRBJ1-5, is KAGVTQTPRYLIKTRGQQVTLSCSPISGHRSVSWYQQTPGQGLQFLFEYFSETQRNKGNFPGRFSGRQFSNSRSEMNVSTLELGDSALYLCASSWDRGSNQPQHFGDGTRLSIL.

This clone has just one count. The genes are TRBV15 and TRBJ2-7, with 10 bases that match TRBD1. V dropped 5 bases and J dropped 4; count of bases not matched to a gene: 5. CDR1 LNHNV and CDR2 YYDKDF come from the germline V gene (reference sequence). This CDR3 is 14 amino acids long. For the CDR3, the DNA is TGTGCCACCAGCGGGGACAGGGGTTGGTACGAGCAGTACTTC. The encoded protein is CATSGDRGWYEQYF.

The chain carries TRBV9 and TRBJ2-1; maybe TRBD2 (7 bases). From germline, CDR1 is SGDLS and CDR2 YYNGEE. This CDR3 contains 14 residues. Trimming left V 1 base short and J 7 bases short, with 12 bases between. CDR3 protein: CASSVRGGWNEQFF. CDR3 DNA: TGTGCCAGCAGCGTAAGGGGGGGATGGAATGAGCAGTTCTTC.

This rearrangement joins TRBV27 to TRBJ1-1; the D gene is possibly TRBD1 (6 bases). This CDR3 contains 20 residues. Germline CDR1 is MNHEY and CDR2 is SMNVEV (reference sequence). The V end lost 1 base, the J end lost 1 base, and 25 bases lay between the germline ends. CDR3 nucleotide sequence: TGTGCCAGCAGTTTATTAGTGGGGACCCTGGCAGGGGCGAAGAACACTGAAGCTTTCTTT. As protein: CASSLLVGTLAGAKNTEAFF.